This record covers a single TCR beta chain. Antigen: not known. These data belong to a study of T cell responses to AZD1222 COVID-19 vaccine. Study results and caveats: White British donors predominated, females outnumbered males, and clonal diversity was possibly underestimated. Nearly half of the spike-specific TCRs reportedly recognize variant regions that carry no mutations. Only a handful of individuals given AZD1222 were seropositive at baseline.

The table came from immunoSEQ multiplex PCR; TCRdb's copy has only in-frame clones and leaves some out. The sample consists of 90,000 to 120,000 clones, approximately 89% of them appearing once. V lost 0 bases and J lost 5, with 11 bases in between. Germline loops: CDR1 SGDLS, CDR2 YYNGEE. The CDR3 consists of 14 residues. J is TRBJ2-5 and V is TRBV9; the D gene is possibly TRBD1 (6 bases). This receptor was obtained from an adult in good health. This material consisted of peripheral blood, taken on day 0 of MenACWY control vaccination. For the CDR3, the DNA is TGTGCCAGCAGCGTAGAGGGGGTTGGGGAGACCCAGTACTTC. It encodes CASSVEGVGETQYF.